Presented here are 31 T cell receptor beta chains from one specimen sequenced in a study of shared clonotypes between healthy human individuals. Produced via immunoSEQ multiplex PCR; TCRdb's table is partial and in-frame only. The profile shows some 2 million clones, about 95% of them singletons. Terminally differentiated effector memory CD45RA+ cells were excluded from the naive CD8 cells, which were CD45RO-negative and positively selected for CCR7. The sequenced material came from naive CD8+ T cells sorted from blood. These receptors all come from a man younger than 35 in good health.

The chain links TRBV19 to TRBJ1-4; D is unclear. V was shortened by 6 bases and J by 0 bases, with 14 bases between the two germline ends. Germline loops: CDR1 LNHDA, CDR2 SQIVND (reference sequence). CDR3 size: 16 residues. The CDR3 sequence: CASSYQETPTNEKLFF. The DNA for the CDR3 is TGTGCCAGTAGCTATCAGGAGACACCAACTAATGAAAAACTGTTTTTT.

This clone was found once. The chain is built from TRBV12-5 and TRBJ2-5, with TRBD1 identical over 10 bases. CDR1 and CDR2 from the germline V gene are LGHNT and FRNRAP. The CDR3 consists of 15 residues. Trimming cost V 6 bases and J 3 bases; bases outside gene matches: 7. The CDR3 here is CASGPWDRGEETQYF. Here the CDR3 DNA reads TGTGCTAGTGGCCCCTGGGACAGGGGCGAAGAGACCCAGTACTTC.

V and J are TRBV28 and TRBJ1-1; no definite D call. Germline V gene data show CDR1 as MDHEN and CDR2 as SYDVKM. The CDR3 has 13 amino acids. Trimming stripped 2 bases from V and 1 base from J, with 5 bases between. The CDR3 sequence: CASSLNRNTEAFF. The CDR3 DNA is TGTGCCAGCAGTTTAAACAGGAACACTGAAGCTTTCTTT.

The chain carries TRBV5-4 and TRBJ2-4; D perhaps matches TRBD1 (6 bases). V lost 4 bases and J lost 8, with 16 bases in between. The CDR3 has 14 amino acids. Per the germline V gene, CDR1 is SGHNT and CDR2 is YYREEE (reference sequence). In DNA form, the CDR3 reads TGTGCCAGCAGCGCCACAGGGATTTGGGACATTCAGTACTTC. It specifies CASSATGIWDIQYF. Variable domain in full (rest from reference TRBV5-4 and TRBJ2-4): ETGVTQSPTHLIKTRGQQVTLRCSSQSGHNTVSWYQQALGQGPQFIFQYYREEENGRGNFPPRFSGLQFPNYSSELNVNALELDDSALYLCASSATGIWDIQYFGAGTRLSVL.

This rearrangement joins TRBV2 to TRBJ2-2, with 10 bases lining up with TRBD1. Per germline, CDR1 SNHLY and CDR2 FYNNEI. V was pared by 8 bases and J by 4 bases, with 4 bases of the junction left unmatched. The CDR3 has 14 amino acids. CDR3 coding DNA: TGTGCCAGCGGGACAGGGGAGGGCACCGGGGAGCTGTTTTTT. Protein product: CASGTGEGTGELFF.

This chain joins TRBV7-9 and TRBJ2-3, with D maybe TRBD2 (6 bases). Germline V gives CDR1 SEHNR, CDR2 FQNEAQ (reference sequence). This CDR3 has 15 amino acids. The ends were cut back, 5 bases at V and 4 bases at J, with 16 bases in the middle. CDR3 bases: TGTGCCAGCAGCCAGGGACTCCTTGAGGCAGATACGCAGTATTTT. Its translation is CASSQGLLEADTQYF.

This chain uses TRBV11-2 with TRBJ1-2, with D tentatively TRBD1 (6 bases). V lost 2 bases and J lost 0, with 10 bases in between. The CDR3 loop spans 15 amino acids. Germline V gives CDR1 SGHAT, CDR2 FQNNGV. CDR3 loop: CASSLTGASNYGYTF. DNA for the CDR3: TGTGCCAGCAGCTTAACGGGGGCATCTAACTATGGCTACACCTTC.

V is TRBV27 and J is TRBJ1-5; no reliable D call. The CDR3 loop spans 14 amino acids. V was cut by 4 bases and J by 4 bases, with 11 bases left in between. CDR1 and CDR2 from the germline V gene are MNHEY and SMNVEV (reference sequence). The CDR3 here is CASSYRHGNQPQHF. The CDR3, as DNA: TGTGCCAGCAGTTATAGACACGGTAATCAGCCCCAGCATTTT.

V usage is TRBV4-1 and J usage is TRBJ2-1; TRBD2 agrees at 13 bases. Germline assignment: CDR1 MGHRA and CDR2 YSYEKL. The trim removed 4 bases at V and 7 bases at J, leaving 4 bases unmatched. The length of the CDR3 is 15 residues. The CDR3 DNA reads as TGCGCCAGCAGCCTTGGACTAGCGGGGGAAAATGAGCAGTTCTTC. It yields the protein CASSLGLAGENEQFF.

The chain joins TRBV28 to TRBJ1-2; D unclear. V was shortened by 6 bases and J by 4 bases, with 12 bases between the two germline ends. CDR1 is MDHEN, CDR2 SYDVKM, per germline. The CDR3 totals 13 residues. CDR3 DNA: TGTGCCAGCAGCCGAGGAGGGTTCTATGGCTACACCTTC. Translation: CASSRGGFYGYTF.

The V and J genes are TRBV5-4 and TRBJ1-2; no definite D call. The germline V gene encodes CDR1 SGHNT and CDR2 YYREEE (reference sequence). The CDR3 runs to 14 residues. The V and J ends lost 1 base and 3 bases respectively, with 10 bases between them. CDR3 DNA: TGTGCCAGCAGCTTGCCTGAAACTGACTATGGCTACACCTTC. Translation gives CASSLPETDYGYTF.

This sequence joins TRBV4-3 and TRBJ2-3; D might be TRBD2 (6 bases). This CDR3 spans 16 amino acids. Germline V gene sequence: CDR1 LGHNA, CDR2 YSLEER. V was cut by 4 bases and J by 1 base, with 15 bases left in between. For the CDR3, the DNA is TGCGCCAGCAGCCTCCTGACGGGAGTTGGCACAGATACGCAGTATTTT. Its protein product is CASSLLTGVGTDTQYF.

The chain combines TRBV4-3 with TRBJ2-7, with D possibly being TRBD1 or TRBD2 (6 bases each). This CDR3 is 16 amino acids long. Deletions cut 0 bases from V and 0 bases from J, with 12 bases between. CDR1 and CDR2 from the germline V gene are LGHNA and YSLEER. The CDR3, as DNA: TGCGCCAGCAGCCAAGATGGGGGGCGGACCTCCTACGAGCAGTACTTC. It codes for CASSQDGGRTSYEQYF.

The rearrangement links TRBV11-2 to TRBJ2-1; D perhaps matches TRBD1 (7 bases). This CDR3 has 18 amino acids. V dropped 0 bases and J dropped 9 bases, with 24 bases sitting between them. Germline CDR1 reads SGHAT; CDR2 reads FQNNGV. CDR3 DNA: TGTGCCAGCAGCTTAGAACTCGGTCTAGCGCCCAGGGGGGCTGAGCAGTTCTTC. Protein: CASSLELGLAPRGAEQFF.

V is TRBV27 and J is TRBJ1-6, with 7 bases fitting TRBD1. The CDR3 extends over 17 amino acids. CDR1 MNHEY and CDR2 SMNVEV come from the germline V gene (reference sequence). V lost 5 bases to trimming and J lost 4 bases; unmatched junction nucleotides: 11. CDR3 DNA: TGTGCCAGCAGTGCACTACAGGGGCCCCTGTATAATTCACCCCTCCACTTT. Encoded protein: CASSALQGPLYNSPLHF.

The gene calls are TRBV13 and TRBJ2-3; D may be TRBD1 or TRBD2 (5 bases each). The germline CDR1 and CDR2 sequences are PRHDT and FYEKMQ (reference sequence). V was shortened by 7 bases and J by 2 bases, with 19 bases between the two germline ends. The CDR3 loop spans 16 amino acids. This chain's CDR3 is CASTPLRGGITDTQYF. For the CDR3, the DNA is TGTGCCAGCACCCCGTTGAGGGGCGGAATCACAGATACGCAGTATTTT.

Remarks on this clone: Other DNA sequences in the same sample also yield this CDR3. The chain employs TRBV4-3 and TRBJ2-7; 14 nucleotides match TRBD2. This CDR3 has 15 residues. Germline loops: CDR1 LGHNA, CDR2 YSLEER. The V and J ends lost 4 bases and 4 bases, in that order; junction bases with no gene match: 3. The CDR3 loop reads CASSPGTSGSYEQYF. As DNA, the CDR3 is TGCGCCAGCAGCCCCGGGACTAGCGGGAGTTACGAGCAGTACTTC.

The CDR3 DNA follows: TGTGCCAGCAGCTTCCCCACCAGGCTATACGAGCAGTACTTC. Protein sequence: CASSFPTRLYEQYF. V gene TRBV28 combines with J gene TRBJ2-7; D is unclear. CDR3 length equals 14 residues. CDR1 and CDR2 (germline): MDHEN, SYDVKM. The V end lost 6 bases, the J end lost 4 bases, and 16 bases lay between the germline ends.

This chain connects TRBV4-1 to TRBJ2-1; 7 nucleotides line up with TRBD2. Trimming cost V 6 bases and J 0 bases; bases outside gene matches: 5. The V gene's germline CDR1 is MGHRA and CDR2 YSYEKL. This CDR3 comprises 15 residues. CDR3 sequence (DNA): TGCGCCAGCAGATATAGCGGGCCCTCCTACAATGAGCAGTTCTTC. It yields the protein CASRYSGPSYNEQFF.

A word on this clone: Different DNA sequences within this sample yield the same CDR3. This chain connects TRBV6-5 to TRBJ1-1; D not certain. The CDR3 is 13 amino acids. Germline V gives CDR1 MNHEY, CDR2 SVGAGI. Trimming removed 5 bases at V and 2 bases at J, with 9 bases between. This CDR3 reads CASSPLGNTEAFF. The CDR3 DNA sequence: TGTGCCAGCAGTCCCTTGGGTAACACTGAAGCTTTCTTT.

The chain carries TRBV6-1 and TRBJ2-1; D possibly corresponds to TRBD2 (5 bases). The V end lost 6 bases, the J end lost 7 bases, and 13 bases lay between the germline ends. CDR3 length equals 13 residues. Per germline, CDR1 MNHNS and CDR2 SASEGT. CDR3 loop: CASSNGMGNEQFF. CDR3 DNA sequence: TGTGCCAGCAGCAACGGGATGGGGAATGAGCAGTTCTTC.

The chain joins TRBV4-3 to TRBJ1-5; D is possibly TRBD1 (5 bases). Germline V CDR1 and CDR2: LGHNA, YSLEER. CDR3 length: 16 amino acids. V dropped 0 bases and J dropped 2 bases, with 11 bases sitting between them. This CDR3 reads CASSQDAGDGNQPQHF. As DNA, the CDR3 is TGCGCCAGCAGCCAAGATGCGGGGGACGGCAATCAGCCCCAGCATTTT.

This chain uses TRBV6-6 with TRBJ1-2; a possible D gene is TRBD1 (5 bases). Germline CDR1 is MNHNY and CDR2 is SVGAGI (reference sequence). V lost 0 bases and J lost 6, with 11 bases in between. CDR3 size: 14 residues. In nucleotides, the CDR3 is TGTGCCAGCAGTTACTCGATCAGGGCACATGGCTACACCTTC. Amino acid sequence: CASSYSIRAHGYTF.

CDR3 DNA: TGTGCCAGCAACCCGGGACAGGGGTACACTGAAGCTTTCTTT. Protein product: CASNPGQGYTEAFF. This chain joins TRBV2 and TRBJ1-1; 10 positions agree with TRBD1. Germline V gene sequence: CDR1 SNHLY, CDR2 FYNNEI. J was trimmed by 3 bases and V by 7 bases; bases with no gene match: 5. The CDR3 length is 14 residues. The whole variable domain, filled in from reference TRBV2 and TRBJ1-1, reads EPEVTQTPSHQVTQMGQEVILRCVPISNHLYFYWYRQILGQKVEFLVSFYNNEISEKSEIFDDQFSVERPDGSNFTLKIRSTKLEDSAMYFCASNPGQGYTEAFFGQGTRLTVV.

V is TRBV29-1 and J is TRBJ2-3; D is perhaps TRBD2 (6 bases). The CDR3 loop spans 15 amino acids. CDR1 is SQVTM, CDR2 ANQGSEA, per germline. The germline V and J ends were trimmed by 0 bases and 1 base, with 11 bases remaining between them. Here the CDR3 DNA reads TGCAGCGTTGAAGATGACTCGGGGGGCACAGATACGCAGTATTTT. Encoded protein: CSVEDDSGGTDTQYF.

CDR3 bases: TGTGCCAGCAGCTTAGGTAGCGGGAGGGCCTACGAGCAGTACTTC. This sequence encodes CASSLGSGRAYEQYF. The chain links TRBV11-2 to TRBJ2-7, with TRBD2 matching over 11 bases. The germline gives CDR1 SGHAT, CDR2 FQNNGV. With 1 base clipped from V and 2 bases from J, the junction kept 1 base outside the gene matches. The CDR3 loop spans 15 amino acids.

This clone was detected only once. The genes are TRBV7-2 and TRBJ1-2, with 7 bases identical to TRBD1. Germline V gene data show CDR1 as SGHTA and CDR2 as FQGNSA. V shed 5 bases, J shed 3 bases, and the junction held 6 bases outside the gene matches. This CDR3 comprises 14 residues. CDR3 amino acids: CASSLTGNHYGYTF. Here the CDR3 DNA reads TGTGCCAGCAGCCTGACAGGGAATCACTATGGCTACACCTTC.

On this clone: The sample contains more than one DNA sequence encoding this CDR3. The rearrangement joins TRBV6-5 to TRBJ2-2, with 11 nucleotides matching TRBD2. The CDR3 is made up of 14 amino acids. Germline lookup yields CDR1 MNHEY and CDR2 SVGAGI. V lost 4 bases, J lost 6 bases, and 1 base stayed unmatched. For the CDR3, the DNA is TGTGCCAGCAGTTCACTAGCGGGAGCCGGGGAGCTGTTTTTT. It yields the protein CASSSLAGAGELFF.

This chain joins TRBV2 and TRBJ2-5; TRBD1 agrees at 7 bases. CDR1 SNHLY and CDR2 FYNNEI come from the germline V gene. CDR3 length: 15 amino acids. With 6 bases clipped from V and 3 bases from J, the junction kept 10 bases outside the gene matches. CDR3: CASSPDRALEETQYF. The CDR3 bases are TGTGCCAGCAGCCCCGACAGGGCATTAGAAGAGACCCAGTACTTC.

The V and J genes are TRBV5-6 and TRBJ2-3; TRBD2 matches at 7 bases. Per the germline V gene, CDR1 is SGHDT and CDR2 is YYEEEE. This CDR3 contains 14 residues. The V segment lost 4 bases and the J segment 6 bases; nucleotides outside the gene matches: 8. DNA for the CDR3: TGTGCCAGCAGCCCCCCGACTAGCTCGGATACGCAGTATTTT. This encodes CASSPPTSSDTQYF.

The J gene is TRBJ1-2, the V gene TRBV28; 7 nucleotides agree with TRBD1. From germline, CDR1 is MDHEN and CDR2 SYDVKM. The length of the CDR3 is 14 residues. The ends lost 4 bases at V and 4 bases at J; junction bases unmatched: 6. CDR3 coding DNA: TGTGCCAGCAGTTCCCGGGACAGTTTCTATGGCTACACCTTC. This codes for CASSSRDSFYGYTF.